A single sample is the source of the 3 T cell receptor beta chains below, sequenced in a study of T cell responses to AZD1222 COVID-19 vaccine. The method was immunoSEQ multiplex PCR; TCRdb's version includes in-frame clones alone and lacks a portion of them. The table shows around 150,000 clones, with around 88% occurring only once. The input for sequencing was peripheral blood, taken on day 0 of AZD1222 vaccination. All receptors come from an adult in good health.

The rearrangement links TRBV7-3 to TRBJ2-6, with D maybe TRBD2 (6 bases). Germline loops: CDR1 SGHTA, CDR2 FQGTGA. This CDR3 has 18 amino acids. V was trimmed by 3 bases and J by 0 bases, leaving 15 bases between them. CDR3 amino acids: CASSFGGTDISGANVLTF. CDR3 DNA sequence: TGTGCCAGCAGCTTTGGCGGGACCGATATCTCTGGGGCCAACGTCCTGACTTTC. The entire variable domain, with the rest obtained from reference TRBV7-3 and TRBJ2-6, is as follows: GAGVSQTPSNKVTEKGKYVELRCDPISGHTALYWYRQSLGQGPEFLIYFQGTGAADDSGLPNDRFFAVRPEGSVSTLKIQRTERGDSAVYLCASSFGGTDISGANVLTFGAGSRLTVL.

CDR3 in amino acids: CASTNIQANEKLFF. CDR3 DNA: TGTGCCAGCACCAACATACAGGCAAATGAAAAACTGTTTTTT. The chain recombines TRBV28 with TRBJ1-4; D is possibly TRBD1 (5 bases). V was trimmed by 7 bases and J by 5 bases, leaving 14 bases between them. From germline, CDR1 is MDHEN and CDR2 SYDVKM. The CDR3 spans 14 residues.

The J gene is TRBJ2-7, the V gene TRBV4-1; D may match TRBD1 or TRBD2 (5 bases each). V gave up 3 bases and J gave up 0 bases, with 15 bases separating them. The CDR3 runs to 16 residues. Germline V gives CDR1 MGHRA, CDR2 YSYEKL. In DNA, the CDR3 is TGCGCCAGCAGCCAGATAATAGGGACGGTCTCCTACGAGCAGTACTTC. Translated: CASSQIIGTVSYEQYF.